Following are 7 T cell receptor beta chains from one sample sequenced in a study of read filtering for tumor transcriptome and immune sequencing. Molecular barcoded adaptors covering alpha/delta and beta/gamma chains were used on roughly 400 ng RNA. TCRdb used MiXCR to reprocess the reads, holding one entry per CDR3 protein. The table has approximately 90,000 distinct CDR3 sequences, roughly a fifth seen once. Material: a population of CD138-negative cells sorted from bone marrow. Receptors originate from a donor over 35 with multiple myeloma.

This clonotype was observed many times. The chain uses TRBV27 and TRBJ1-1, with D maybe TRBD1 (5 bases). From germline, CDR1 is MNHEY and CDR2 SMNVEV (reference sequence). The length of the CDR3 is 13 residues. The V end was cut by 5 bases, the J end by 7 bases, with 14 bases between. CDR3 bases: TGTGCCAGCAGTCTCCGGACAACCCATGAAGCTTTCTTT. This gives the protein CASSLRTTHEAFF.

This clonotype was picked up many times. The V and J genes are TRBV5-1 and TRBJ2-1, with 10 bases matching TRBD1. V trimming: 2 bases; J trimming: 3 bases; junction bases outside the gene matches: 5. The V gene's germline CDR1 is SGHRS and CDR2 YFSETQ. The CDR3 is made up of 16 amino acids. The CDR3 region is CASSLGQGEIYNEQFF. In DNA, the CDR3 is TGCGCCAGCAGCTTAGGACAGGGGGAGATCTACAATGAGCAGTTCTTC.

This clonotype appeared many times. The genes are TRBV21-1 and TRBJ2-2; the table names TRBD1, a call not compared with the DNA. TRBV21-1 is a known pseudogene. The CDR3 is made up of 17 amino acids. Here the CDR3 DNA reads TGTGCCAGCAGCAAAGTCCACGGGGCTCAGAACACCGGGGAGCTGTTTTTT. Protein product: CASSKVHGAQNTGELFF.

Notes on this clonotype: Given a much more abundant clone one base away, this may be a read error. The chain has TRBV3-1 and TRBJ2-1, with D possibly TRBD1 on 6 matching bases. This CDR3 is 12 amino acids long. Germline V gene data show CDR1 as LGHDT and CDR2 as YNNKEL (reference sequence). Trimming cost V 5 bases and J 10 bases, with 12 bases left between them. The CDR3: CASSCSGVEQFF. The CDR3 DNA reads as TGTGCCAGCAGCTGTTCAGGGGTCGAGCAGTTCTTC.

Turning to this clonotype: A single base separates this from a much larger clone, so it may be a read error. The conserved closing phenylalanine or tryptophan is absent in this CDR3, likely reflecting a read error. The CDR3 bases are TGTGCCAGCCTAAACAACGGAAATTCACCCCTCCACCTT. This sequence encodes CASLNNGNSPLHL. The chain joins TRBV2 to TRBJ1-6, with D unclear. Per germline, CDR1 SNHLY and CDR2 FYNNEI. CDR3 length: 13 amino acids. Trimming removed 8 bases at V and 7 bases at J, with 12 bases between.

A note on this clonotype: One base away lies a much larger clone, so this may be a sequencing read error. This chain links TRBV28 with TRBJ1-1, with a weak D call TRBD1 (6 bases). The germline gives CDR1 MDHEN, CDR2 SYDVKM. Between the trimmed V and J ends, which lost 6 bases and 5 bases, there was a span of 10 bases. CDR3 length: 12 residues. The CDR3 here is CASRPGETEAFF. DNA for the CDR3: TGTGCCAGCAGACCAGGGGAAACTGAAGCTTTCTTT.

Comment on this clonotype: Because the CDR3's place on the DNA is in doubt, the DNA is left out and the CDR3 is given as listed by TCRdb. This chain joins TRBV20-1 and TRBJ1-2; the table gives TRBD1 as D, unverified against the DNA. Per germline, CDR1 DFQATT and CDR2 SNEGSKA (reference sequence). The CDR3 is 12 residues long, ends included. Here the CDR3 reads CSAPGQNYGCTF.